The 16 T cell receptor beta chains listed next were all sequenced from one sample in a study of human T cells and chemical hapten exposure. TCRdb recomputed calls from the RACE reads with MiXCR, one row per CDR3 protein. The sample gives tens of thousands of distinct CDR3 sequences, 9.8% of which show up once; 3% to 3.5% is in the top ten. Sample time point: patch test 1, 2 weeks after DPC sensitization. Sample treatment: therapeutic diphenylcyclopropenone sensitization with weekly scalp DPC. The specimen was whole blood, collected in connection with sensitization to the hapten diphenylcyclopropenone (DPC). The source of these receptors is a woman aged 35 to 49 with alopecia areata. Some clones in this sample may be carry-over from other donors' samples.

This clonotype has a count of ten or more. CDR3 in DNA: TGTGCCAGCGGGGACAGGGGAATCGATGAGCAGTTCTTC. As protein: CASGDRGIDEQFF. The V call is TRBV6-5, the J call TRBJ2-1; 10 bases match TRBD1. Germline V gives CDR1 MNHEY, CDR2 SVGAGI. V was clipped by 8 bases and J by 8 bases; unmatched bases: 6. There are 13 residues in the CDR3.

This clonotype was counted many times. The CDR3 nucleotides are TGTGCCAGCAGCCCGCAATGGGGGGGTCCGGGAGGCTCCTACGAGCAGTACTTC. The encoded protein is CASSPQWGGPGGSYEQYF. The V call is TRBV9, the J call TRBJ2-7; TRBD2 matches 7 bases. J gave up 0 bases and V 4 bases, and 16 bases lay outside the gene matches. The CDR3 is made up of 18 amino acids. Germline-derived CDR1 and CDR2 are SGDLS and YYNGEE.

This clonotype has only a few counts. The CDR3 coding sequence is TGCGCCAGCAGCTCCCACTACGAGCAGTACTTC. This encodes CASSSHYEQYF. The rearrangement joins TRBV5-1 to TRBJ2-7, with D uncertain. The CDR3 extends over 11 amino acids. Germline V gives CDR1 SGHRS, CDR2 YFSETQ. V lost 3 bases and J lost 3, with 4 bases in between.

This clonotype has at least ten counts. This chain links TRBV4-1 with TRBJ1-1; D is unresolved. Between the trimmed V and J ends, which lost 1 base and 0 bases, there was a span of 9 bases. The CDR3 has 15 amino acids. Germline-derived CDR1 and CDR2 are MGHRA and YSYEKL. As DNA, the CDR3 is TGCGCCAGCAGCCAAGTGTTACGTTTGAACACTGAAGCTTTCTTT. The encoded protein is CASSQVLRLNTEAFF.

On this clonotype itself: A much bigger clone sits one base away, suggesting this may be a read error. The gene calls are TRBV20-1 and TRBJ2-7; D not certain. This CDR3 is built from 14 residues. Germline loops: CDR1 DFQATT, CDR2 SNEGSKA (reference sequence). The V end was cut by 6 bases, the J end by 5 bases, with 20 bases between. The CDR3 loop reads CSAARQVVTDEQYF. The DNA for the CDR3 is TGCAGTGCAGCCCGGCAGGTAGTTACCGACGAGCAGTACTTC.

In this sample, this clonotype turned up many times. The CDR3 protein is CASSESEAGELFF. As DNA, the CDR3 is TGTGCCAGCAGTGAATCGGAGGCCGGGGAGCTGTTTTTT. The V gene is TRBV2, the J gene TRBJ2-2, with a possible D match to TRBD2 (5 bases). Trimming left V 2 bases short and J 6 bases short, with 7 bases between. The CDR3 spans 13 residues. Per the germline V gene, CDR1 is SNHLY and CDR2 is FYNNEI.

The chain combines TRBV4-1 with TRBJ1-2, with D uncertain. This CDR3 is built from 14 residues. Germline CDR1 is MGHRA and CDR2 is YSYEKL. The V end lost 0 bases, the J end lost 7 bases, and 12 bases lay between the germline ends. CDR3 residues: CASSQDEWGSGYTF. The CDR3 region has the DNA TGCGCCAGCAGCCAAGATGAATGGGGATCTGGCTACACCTTC.

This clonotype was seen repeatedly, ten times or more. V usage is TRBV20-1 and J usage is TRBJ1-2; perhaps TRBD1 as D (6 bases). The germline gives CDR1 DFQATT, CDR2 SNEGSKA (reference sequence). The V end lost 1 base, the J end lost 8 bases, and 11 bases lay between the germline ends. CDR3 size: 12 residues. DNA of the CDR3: TGCAGTGCTAGAGTCCAGGGGAACGGCTACACCTTC. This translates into CSARVQGNGYTF.

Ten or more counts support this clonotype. Here the CDR3 DNA reads TGTGCCAGCTCACCATCCTCAGATACGCAGTATTTT. The encoded protein is CASSPSSDTQYF. The chain has TRBV18 and TRBJ2-3; D ambiguous. Germline V gene data show CDR1 as KGHSH and CDR2 as LQKENI. The CDR3 totals 12 residues. The V end was cut by 2 bases, the J end by 4 bases, with 4 bases between. Variable domain in full (rest from reference TRBV18 and TRBJ2-3): NAGVMQNPRHLVRRRGQEARLRCSPMKGHSHVYWYRQLPEEGLKFMVYLQKENIIDESGMPKERFSAEFPKEGPSILRIQQVVRGDSAAYFCASSPSSDTQYFGPGTRLTVL.

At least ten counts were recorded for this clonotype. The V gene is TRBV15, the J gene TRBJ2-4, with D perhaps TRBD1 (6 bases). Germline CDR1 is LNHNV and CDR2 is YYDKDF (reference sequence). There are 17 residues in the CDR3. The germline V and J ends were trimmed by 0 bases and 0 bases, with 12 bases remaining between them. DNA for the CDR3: TGTGCCACCAGCAGAGATGGACAGATGCTAGCCAAAAACATTCAGTACTTC. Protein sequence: CATSRDGQMLAKNIQYF.

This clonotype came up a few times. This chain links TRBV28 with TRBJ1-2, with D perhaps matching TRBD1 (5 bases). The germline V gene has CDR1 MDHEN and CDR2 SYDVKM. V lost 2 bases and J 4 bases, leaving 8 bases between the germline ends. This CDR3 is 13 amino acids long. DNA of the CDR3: TGTGCCAGCAGTTTAAAGGGGCTCTATGGCTACACCTTC. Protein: CASSLKGLYGYTF.

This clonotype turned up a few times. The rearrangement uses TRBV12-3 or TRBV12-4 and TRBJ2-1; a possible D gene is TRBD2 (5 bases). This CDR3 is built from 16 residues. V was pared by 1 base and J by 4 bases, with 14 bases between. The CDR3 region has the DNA TGTGCCAGCAGTTTAGAAACTCCCTCGGGGTACAATGAGCAGTTCTTC. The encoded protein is CASSLETPSGYNEQFF.

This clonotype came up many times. CDR3 nucleotide sequence: TGTGCCAGCAGCCCCAGCGGGGGGTTCACAGATACGCAGTATTTT. Protein product: CASSPSGGFTDTQYF. The J gene is TRBJ2-3, the V gene TRBV5-6; 9 bases are shared with TRBD2. With V trimmed by 4 bases and J by 2 bases, 5 bases remained unmatched. The germline V gene has CDR1 SGHDT and CDR2 YYEEEE. This CDR3 is built from 15 residues.

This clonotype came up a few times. This CDR3 reads CASRTGLATNTGELFF. CDR3 nucleotides: TGTGCCAGCAGGACTGGATTGGCCACGAACACCGGGGAGCTGTTTTTT. The chain couples TRBV2 to TRBJ2-2, with D hard to call. Per the germline V gene, CDR1 is SNHLY and CDR2 is FYNNEI. This CDR3 has 16 amino acids. Trimming took 6 bases from V and 0 from J, leaving 14 bases between them.

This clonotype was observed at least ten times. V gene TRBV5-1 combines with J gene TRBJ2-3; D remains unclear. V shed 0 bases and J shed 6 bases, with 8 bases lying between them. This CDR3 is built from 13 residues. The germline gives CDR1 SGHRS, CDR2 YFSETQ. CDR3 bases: TGCGCCAGCAGCTTGGGAGTGGCCGATACGCAGTATTTT. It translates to CASSLGVADTQYF. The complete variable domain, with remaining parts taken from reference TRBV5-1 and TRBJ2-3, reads KAGVTQTPRYLIKTRGQQVTLSCSPISGHRSVSWYQQTPGQGLQFLFEYFSETQRNKGNFPGRFSGRQFSNSRSEMNVSTLELGDSALYLCASSLGVADTQYFGPGTRLTVL.

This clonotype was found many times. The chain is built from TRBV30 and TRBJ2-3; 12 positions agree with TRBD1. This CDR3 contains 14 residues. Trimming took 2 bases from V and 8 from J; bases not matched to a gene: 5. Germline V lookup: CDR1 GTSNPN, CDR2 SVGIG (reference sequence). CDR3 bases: TGTGCCTGGAGTCGGGACAGGGGGCTAGGTACGCAGTATTTT. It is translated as CAWSRDRGLGTQYF.